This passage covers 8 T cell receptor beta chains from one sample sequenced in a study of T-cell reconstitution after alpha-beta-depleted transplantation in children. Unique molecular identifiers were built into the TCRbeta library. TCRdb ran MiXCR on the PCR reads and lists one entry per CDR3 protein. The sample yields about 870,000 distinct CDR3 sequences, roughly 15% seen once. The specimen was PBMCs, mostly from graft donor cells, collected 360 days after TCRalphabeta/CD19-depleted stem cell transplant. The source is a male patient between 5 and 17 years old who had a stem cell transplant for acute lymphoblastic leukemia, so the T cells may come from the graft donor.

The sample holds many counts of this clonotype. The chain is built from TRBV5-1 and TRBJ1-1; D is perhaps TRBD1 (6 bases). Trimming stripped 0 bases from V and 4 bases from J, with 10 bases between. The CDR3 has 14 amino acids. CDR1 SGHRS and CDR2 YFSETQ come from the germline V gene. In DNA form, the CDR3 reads TGCGCCAGCAGCTTGGGACAAGGGGGCACTGAAGCTTTCTTT. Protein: CASSLGQGGTEAFF.

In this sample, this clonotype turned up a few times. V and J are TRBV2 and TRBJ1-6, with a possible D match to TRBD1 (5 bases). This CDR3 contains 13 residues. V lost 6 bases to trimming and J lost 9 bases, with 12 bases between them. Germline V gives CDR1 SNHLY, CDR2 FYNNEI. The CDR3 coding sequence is TGTGCCAGCAGGCGGGGGGGTGGTTCACCCCTCCACTTT. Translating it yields CASRRGGGSPLHF.

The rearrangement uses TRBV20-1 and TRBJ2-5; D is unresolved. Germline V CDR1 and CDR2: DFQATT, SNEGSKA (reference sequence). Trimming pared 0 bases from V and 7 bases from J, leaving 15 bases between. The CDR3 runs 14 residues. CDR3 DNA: TGCAGTGCTAGAGACGCCGGACGCCCGGGGACCCAGTACTTC. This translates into CSARDAGRPGTQYF.

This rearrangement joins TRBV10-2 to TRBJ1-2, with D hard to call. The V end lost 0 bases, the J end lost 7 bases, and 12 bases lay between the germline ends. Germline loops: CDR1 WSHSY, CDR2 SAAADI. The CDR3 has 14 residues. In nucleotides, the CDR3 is TGCGCCAGCAGTGAGTCCCGGGGAGTCGGTGGCTACACCTTC. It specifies CASSESRGVGGYTF.

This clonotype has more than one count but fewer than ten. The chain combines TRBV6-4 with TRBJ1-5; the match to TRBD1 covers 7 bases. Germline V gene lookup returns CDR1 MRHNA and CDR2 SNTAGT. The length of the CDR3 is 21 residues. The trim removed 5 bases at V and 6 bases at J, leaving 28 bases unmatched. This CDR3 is CASSKSVDREQGKAGSQPQHF. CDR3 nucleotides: TGTGCCAGCAGTAAATCCGTAGACAGGGAGCAGGGAAAGGCGGGATCTCAGCCCCAGCATTTT.

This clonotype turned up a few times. CDR3 residues: CAREIRRATDTQYF. The CDR3 coding sequence is TGTGCCAGGGAAATCAGACGCGCCACAGATACGCAGTATTTT. This sequence joins TRBV25-1 and TRBJ2-3; D unclear. This CDR3 spans 14 amino acids. CDR1 is MGHDK and CDR2 is SYGVNS in the germline V gene. Trimming removed 9 bases at V and 2 bases at J, with 15 bases between.

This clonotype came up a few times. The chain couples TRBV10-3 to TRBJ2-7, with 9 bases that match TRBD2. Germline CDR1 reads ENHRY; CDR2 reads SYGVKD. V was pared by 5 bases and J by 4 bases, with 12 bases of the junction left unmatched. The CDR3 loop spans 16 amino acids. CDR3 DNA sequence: TGTGCCATCAGTAAAACCATAGCGGGAGTTGGGTACGAGCAGTACTTC. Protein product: CAISKTIAGVGYEQYF.

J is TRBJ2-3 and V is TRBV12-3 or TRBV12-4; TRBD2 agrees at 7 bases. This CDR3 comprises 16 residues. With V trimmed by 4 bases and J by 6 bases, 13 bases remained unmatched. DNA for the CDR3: TGTGCCAGCAGTTCAGACTATCCGGGAGGAGGGGATACGCAGTATTTT. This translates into CASSSDYPGGGDTQYF.